One and the same sample provided the 29 T cell receptor beta chains below, sequenced in a study of radiotherapy plus CTLA-4 blockade in lung cancer. Using immunoSEQ multiplex PCR, the repertoire was profiled, and TCRdb retains in-frame clones only, with some absent. The repertoire includes some 30,000 clones, 80% to 90% of them detected once, and about 22% sits in the top ten. Sequencing was performed on peripheral blood, taken from a patient treated with radiotherapy plus ipilimumab. These receptors came from a human donor with non-small cell lung cancer that progressed on radiotherapy plus ipilimumab.

This chain joins TRBV19 and TRBJ2-5, with TRBD2 identical over 13 bases. This CDR3 has 15 amino acids. CDR1 and CDR2 (germline): LNHDA, SQIVND (reference sequence). V was clipped by 7 bases and J by 6 bases; unmatched bases: 8. CDR3 sequence (DNA): TGTGCCAGTAACCAACTAGCGGGGGGGCCCCAGACCCAGTACTTC. This encodes CASNQLAGGPQTQYF.

V is TRBV5-4 and J is TRBJ1-2; 8 bases fit TRBD1. The V gene end was trimmed by 1 base and the J gene end by 4 bases; junction bases not matched to a gene: 3. This CDR3 comprises 14 residues. Per germline, CDR1 SGHNT and CDR2 YYREEE (reference sequence). The CDR3, as DNA: TGTGCCAGCAGCTTGTCGACAGGGGTCTATGGCTACACCTTC. Its protein product is CASSLSTGVYGYTF.

The gene calls are TRBV9 and TRBJ1-6; TRBD1 aligns across 12 bases. Germline values: CDR1 SGDLS, CDR2 YYNGEE. The J segment lost 9 bases and the V segment lost 4 bases, leaving 5 bases of the junction unmatched. The CDR3 has 15 residues. CDR3 protein: CASSPGTGGSSPLHF. In nucleotides, the CDR3 is TGTGCCAGCAGCCCCGGGACAGGGGGCTCTTCACCCCTCCACTTT.

This clone was seen a handful of times. The chain combines TRBV2 with TRBJ1-5; maybe TRBD1 (5 bases). The germline CDR1 and CDR2 sequences are SNHLY and FYNNEI. Trimming took off 6 bases at V and 2 bases at J, with 14 bases between the two ends. The CDR3 covers 15 residues. The CDR3 region has the DNA TGTGCCAGCAGGGGAACGCGGGGGGGCAATCAGCCCCAGCATTTT. Its translation: CASRGTRGGNQPQHF.

The gene calls are TRBV15 and TRBJ2-7; 7 nucleotides align to TRBD1. This CDR3 region has 13 residues. With 5 bases clipped from V and 3 bases from J, the junction kept 4 bases outside the gene matches. Germline values: CDR1 LNHNV, CDR2 YYDKDF (reference sequence). This chain's CDR3 is CATSRDRHYEQYF. CDR3 nucleotides: TGTGCCACCAGCCGGGACAGACACTACGAGCAGTACTTC.

V usage is TRBV2 and J usage is TRBJ2-3; TRBD2 is a possible D gene (6 bases). Trimming cost V 6 bases and J 0 bases, with 10 bases left between them. The CDR3 has 14 residues. Germline V gives CDR1 SNHLY, CDR2 FYNNEI. CDR3 coding DNA: TGTGCCAGCAGCCTGAGCGGGAGCACAGATACGCAGTATTTT. Protein product: CASSLSGSTDTQYF.

This clone was detected only once. DNA for the CDR3: TGTGCCAGTAGGGACAGGGCCGGGGAGACCCAGTACTTC. This codes for CASRDRAGETQYF. V usage is TRBV2 and J usage is TRBJ2-5, with TRBD1 identical over 9 bases. The germline V gene has CDR1 SNHLY and CDR2 FYNNEI. The CDR3 covers 13 residues. The V segment lost 9 bases and the J segment 5 bases; nucleotides outside the gene matches: 7.

V gene TRBV2 combines with J gene TRBJ2-3; 9 bases are shared with TRBD1. The CDR3 has 16 amino acids. J was trimmed by 4 bases and V by 4 bases; bases with no gene match: 9. Germline CDR1 SNHLY, CDR2 FYNNEI. The CDR3 region is CASSVQGQGLADTQYF. DNA of the CDR3: TGTGCCAGCAGTGTCCAGGGACAGGGATTGGCAGATACGCAGTATTTT.

V gene TRBV12-5 combines with J gene TRBJ1-6, with no clear D. CDR3 size: 14 residues. Trimming pared 1 base from V and 5 bases from J, leaving 6 bases between. Germline V gives CDR1 LGHNT, CDR2 FRNRAP. As DNA, the CDR3 is TGTGCTAGTGGTTTGGGACAAGATAATTCACCCCTCCACTTT. It is translated as CASGLGQDNSPLHF.

CDR3 bases: TGTGCCAGTAGTATTGGGACTGGGAGCTCCTACAATGAGCAGTTCTTC. Translated, it gives CASSIGTGSSYNEQFF. This rearrangement joins TRBV19 to TRBJ2-1; TRBD2 might be the D (6 bases). CDR1 and CDR2 from the germline V gene are LNHDA and SQIVND (reference sequence). The CDR3 spans 16 residues. Trimming removed 3 bases from V and 0 bases from J, with 12 bases in between.

This clone was seen only once. V gene TRBV19 combines with J gene TRBJ2-5, with a weak D call TRBD2 (6 bases). V was clipped by 6 bases and J by 11 bases, with 19 bases between them. The V gene's germline CDR1 is LNHDA and CDR2 SQIVND (reference sequence). This CDR3 has 13 amino acids. CDR3 protein: CASRGTGGGEQYF. CDR3 coding DNA: TGTGCCAGTAGAGGGACCGGCGGAGGGGAGCAGTACTTC.

The chain combines TRBV19 with TRBJ1-5; 7 bases agree with TRBD1. This CDR3 has 14 amino acids. Germline V gives CDR1 LNHDA, CDR2 SQIVND (reference sequence). V lost 6 bases to trimming and J lost 3 bases; unmatched junction nucleotides: 5. This chain's CDR3 is CASSSTGDNQPQHF. The CDR3 region has the DNA TGTGCCAGTAGCTCAACAGGGGACAATCAGCCCCAGCATTTT.

DNA of the CDR3: TGTGCCATCAGTGAGTCGAGGAATGGCAATGAGCAGTTCTTC. Its translation: CAISESRNGNEQFF. The chain has TRBV10-3 and TRBJ2-1; D ambiguous. CDR1 and CDR2 from the germline V gene are ENHRY and SYGVKD. Trimming pared 0 bases from V and 6 bases from J, leaving 9 bases between. This CDR3 has 14 amino acids.

This clone has a handful of counts. The chain couples TRBV6-5 to TRBJ1-5; D unclear. This CDR3 region has 15 residues. Germline-derived CDR1 and CDR2 are MNHEY and SVGAGI. Trimming removed 3 bases at V and 4 bases at J, with 13 bases between. CDR3: CASSYGGGFNQPQHF. Written as DNA, the CDR3 is TGTGCCAGCAGTTATGGAGGCGGGTTTAATCAGCCCCAGCATTTT.

The chain carries TRBV6-6 and TRBJ1-2, with 10 bases matching TRBD1. J lost 8 bases, V lost 6 bases, and 6 bases had no gene match. The CDR3 runs to 13 residues. Per germline, CDR1 MNHNY and CDR2 SVGAGI (reference sequence). Here the CDR3 reads CASSDRGRWGYTF. The CDR3 nucleotides read TGTGCCAGCAGCGACAGGGGGCGTTGGGGCTACACCTTC.

The chain joins TRBV7-2 to TRBJ1-6; D not certain. This CDR3 is 14 amino acids long. Germline CDR1 reads SGHTA; CDR2 reads FQGNSA. V was clipped by 1 base and J by 6 bases, with 7 bases between them. The CDR3 DNA sequence: TGTGCCAGCAGCTTAGGACAACTTAATTCACCCCTCCACTTT. Protein product: CASSLGQLNSPLHF.

This chain joins TRBV18 and TRBJ2-3; perhaps TRBD1 as D (6 bases). The CDR3 consists of 14 residues. V was clipped by 4 bases and J by 6 bases, with 14 bases between them. The germline gives CDR1 KGHSH, CDR2 LQKENI. The CDR3 bases are TGTGCCAGCTCACAGGGGGAGCACACTGATACGCAGTATTTT. This encodes CASSQGEHTDTQYF. The full variable domain, its missing parts supplied by reference TRBV18 and TRBJ2-3, is NAGVMQNPRHLVRRRGQEARLRCSPMKGHSHVYWYRQLPEEGLKFMVYLQKENIIDESGMPKERFSAEFPKEGPSILRIQQVVRGDSAAYFCASSQGEHTDTQYFGPGTRLTVL.

This chain connects TRBV5-1 to TRBJ2-3; the match to TRBD1 covers 9 bases. From germline, CDR1 is SGHRS and CDR2 YFSETQ. CDR3 length equals 18 residues. J was trimmed by 4 bases and V by 3 bases; bases with no gene match: 15. DNA of the CDR3: TGCGCCAGCAGCTCACGCCTCCAGGACAGGGGACTGTCAGATACGCAGTATTTT. Translation: CASSSRLQDRGLSDTQYF.

The chain carries TRBV28 and TRBJ1-2, with TRBD1 matching over 11 bases. From germline, CDR1 is MDHEN and CDR2 SYDVKM. J lost 5 bases, V lost 6 bases, and 14 bases had no gene match. This CDR3 comprises 17 residues. CDR3 DNA sequence: TGTGCCAGCAGCCACCCCGGGACAGGGGGAGTTGGTTATGGCTACACCTTC. It specifies CASSHPGTGGVGYGYTF.

The chain couples TRBV12-5 to TRBJ2-3, with a possible D match to TRBD2 (6 bases). Germline values: CDR1 LGHNT, CDR2 FRNRAP. The CDR3 is 14 residues long. V lost 1 base, J lost 4 bases, and 9 bases lay in between. CDR3 protein: CASGLDGGPDTQYF. The DNA for the CDR3 is TGTGCTAGTGGTTTGGACGGGGGTCCAGATACGCAGTATTTT. Combining the CDR3 with reference TRBV12-5 and TRBJ2-3 gives the whole variable domain DARVTQTPRHKVTEMGQEVTMRCQPILGHNTVFWYRQTMMQGLELLAYFRNRAPLDDSGMPKDRFSAEMPDATLATLKIQPSEPRDSAVYFCASGLDGGPDTQYFGPGTRLTVL.

CDR3 residues: CASSARTGLMNTEAFF. The CDR3 nucleotides read TGTGCCAGCAGCGCCCGGACAGGTCTTATGAACACTGAAGCTTTCTTT. The J gene is TRBJ1-1, the V gene TRBV9, with 7 bases lining up with TRBD1. CDR1 SGDLS and CDR2 YYNGEE come from the germline V gene. V dropped 3 bases and J dropped 0; count of bases not matched to a gene: 8. This CDR3 spans 16 amino acids. Full variable domain (remainder filled in from reference TRBV9 and TRBJ1-1): DSGVTQTPKHLITATGQRVTLRCSPRSGDLSVYWYQQSLDQGLQFLIQYYNGEERAKGNILERFSAQQFPDLHSELNLSSLELGDSALYFCASSARTGLMNTEAFFGQGTRLTVV.

The V call is TRBV2, the J call TRBJ2-7; 8 positions match TRBD2. V trimming: 3 bases; J trimming: 3 bases; junction bases outside the gene matches: 10. The CDR3 is 16 residues long. Germline CDR1 reads SNHLY; CDR2 reads FYNNEI. As DNA, the CDR3 is TGTGCCAGCAGTGAGGGTAGCGGGACCGTATACTACGAGCAGTACTTC. As protein: CASSEGSGTVYYEQYF. Looking up the rest from reference TRBV2 and TRBJ2-7 gives the full variable domain: EPEVTQTPSHQVTQMGQEVILRCVPISNHLYFYWYRQILGQKVEFLVSFYNNEISEKSEIFDDQFSVERPDGSNFTLKIRSTKLEDSAMYFCASSEGSGTVYYEQYFGPGTRLTVT.

The DNA for the CDR3 is TGCGCCAGCAGCCAAGATGGCGGGGTGAGGGGCACTGAAGCTTTCTTT. Its translation is CASSQDGGVRGTEAFF. The chain joins TRBV4-1 to TRBJ1-1, with a tentative D call TRBD1 (5 bases). Trimming removed 0 bases from V and 4 bases from J, with 15 bases in between. The CDR3 is 16 residues long. CDR1 and CDR2 (germline): MGHRA, YSYEKL.

The chain couples TRBV7-3 to TRBJ2-2; possibly TRBD1 for D (6 bases). Per the germline V gene, CDR1 is SGHTA and CDR2 is FQGTGA. The CDR3 runs 16 residues. Trimming stripped 6 bases from V and 3 bases from J, with 17 bases between. CDR3 amino acids: CASSRQASADTGELFF. The CDR3 DNA reads as TGTGCCAGCAGTCGACAGGCCTCTGCGGACACCGGGGAGCTGTTTTTT.

V is TRBV7-8 and J is TRBJ2-3; 8 bases match TRBD1. The CDR3 totals 16 residues. Germline loops: CDR1 SGHVS, CDR2 FQNEAQ. V was pared by 7 bases and J by 4 bases, with 13 bases of the junction left unmatched. CDR3 sequence (DNA): TGTGCCAGCATCGACATTCAGGACAGGGCCCCAGATACGCAGTATTTT. Protein sequence: CASIDIQDRAPDTQYF. The full variable domain, its missing parts supplied by reference TRBV7-8 and TRBJ2-3, is GAGVSQSPRYKVAKRGQDVALRCDPISGHVSLFWYQQALGQGPEFLTYFQNEAQLDKSGLPSDRFFAERPEGSVSTLKIQRTQQEDSAVYLCASIDIQDRAPDTQYFGPGTRLTVL.

The genes are TRBV9 and TRBJ2-2, with D possibly matching TRBD2 (5 bases). Deletions cut 0 bases from V and 5 bases from J, with 11 bases between. Germline loops: CDR1 SGDLS, CDR2 YYNGEE. The CDR3 loop spans 15 amino acids. The CDR3: CASSVDPSGTGELFF. The CDR3 region has the DNA TGTGCCAGCAGCGTAGACCCTTCGGGGACCGGGGAGCTGTTTTTT.

This chain connects TRBV5-1 to TRBJ2-5; 11 nucleotides agree with TRBD2. J lost 1 base, V lost 4 bases, and 6 bases had no gene match. The CDR3 is 16 amino acids. CDR1 and CDR2 (germline): SGHRS, YFSETQ. Here the CDR3 reads CASSPGLAVAQETQYF. CDR3 coding DNA: TGCGCCAGCAGCCCGGGACTAGCGGTCGCCCAAGAGACCCAGTACTTC.

The chain carries TRBV6-1 and TRBJ1-6, with 8 bases fitting TRBD1. CDR1 is MNHNS and CDR2 is SASEGT in the germline V gene. The CDR3 consists of 16 residues. The V and J ends lost 3 bases and 5 bases, in that order; junction bases with no gene match: 6. CDR3 in DNA: TGTGCCAGCAGTGAGGGGACAGGTTTTGATAATTCACCCCTCCACTTT. Translated, it gives CASSEGTGFDNSPLHF.

The V call is TRBV7-9, the J call TRBJ1-6; D is undetermined. With 1 base removed from V and 9 bases from J, the gap between germline ends came to 7 bases. The CDR3 runs 13 residues. CDR1 is SEHNR and CDR2 is FQNEAQ in the germline V gene (reference sequence). The CDR3 loop is CASSLGGGSPLHF. The CDR3 nucleotides are TGTGCCAGCAGCTTAGGCGGCGGTTCACCCCTCCACTTT.